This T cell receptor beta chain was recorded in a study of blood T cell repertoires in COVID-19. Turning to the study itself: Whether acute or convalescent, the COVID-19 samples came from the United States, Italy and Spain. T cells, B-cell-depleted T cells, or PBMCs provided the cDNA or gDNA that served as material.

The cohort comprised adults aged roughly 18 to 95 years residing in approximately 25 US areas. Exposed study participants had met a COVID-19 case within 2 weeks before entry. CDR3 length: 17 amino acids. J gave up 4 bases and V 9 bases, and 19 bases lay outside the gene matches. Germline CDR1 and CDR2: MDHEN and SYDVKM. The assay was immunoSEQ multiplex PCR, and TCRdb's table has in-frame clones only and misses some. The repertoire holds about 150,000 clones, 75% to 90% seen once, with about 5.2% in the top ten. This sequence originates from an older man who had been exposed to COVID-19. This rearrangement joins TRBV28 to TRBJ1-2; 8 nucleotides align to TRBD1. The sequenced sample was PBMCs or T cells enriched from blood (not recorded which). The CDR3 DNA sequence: TGTGCCAGTGGGGGGGGAGACAGGGGCCTAAAAAGCTATGGCTACACCTTC. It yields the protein CASGGGDRGLKSYGYTF.